These 5 T cell receptor beta chains originate from one sample sequenced in a study of OX40 agonist ivuxolimab in advanced cancers. Measured with immunoSEQ multiplex PCR; TCRdb has only the in-frame clones, and not every one. The repertoire holds about 52,000 clones, with 80% to 90% as singletons. Here the sequenced sample was CD4+ or CD8+ T cells sorted from blood, taken in a trial of the OX40 agonist ivuxolimab. These receptors were taken from an adult with an advanced solid tumor such as melanoma, head and neck, liver or kidney cancer.

This chain uses TRBV10-3 with TRBJ1-3, with unresolved D. Trimming cost V 6 bases and J 2 bases, with 11 bases left between them. The CDR3 has 14 amino acids. Germline CDR1 is ENHRY and CDR2 is SYGVKD. Here the CDR3 reads CAIRLDAPGNTIYF. CDR3 in DNA: TGTGCCATCAGATTGGATGCGCCTGGAAACACCATATATTTT.

The V call is TRBV5-1, the J call TRBJ1-1, with D unresolved. Trimming took 7 bases from V and 1 from J, leaving 11 bases between them. Germline V lookup: CDR1 SGHRS, CDR2 YFSETQ. The CDR3 runs to 13 residues. CDR3 sequence (DNA): TGCGCCAGCTGTCTGGTGTGGAACACTGAAGCTTTCTTT. It translates to CASCLVWNTEAFF. The full variable domain, completed using reference TRBV5-1 and TRBJ1-1, is KAGVTQTPRYLIKTRGQQVTLSCSPISGHRSVSWYQQTPGQGLQFLFEYFSETQRNKGNFPGRFSGRQFSNSRSEMNVSTLELGDSALYLCASCLVWNTEAFFGQGTRLTVV.

The chain uses TRBV2 and TRBJ1-4, with a tentative D call TRBD1 (6 bases). V was shortened by 6 bases and J by 7 bases, with 15 bases between the two germline ends. This CDR3 region has 14 residues. The germline gives CDR1 SNHLY, CDR2 FYNNEI. CDR3 nucleotides: TGTGCCAGCAGGACACAGGGAGGGATTGAAAAACTGTTTTTT. Amino acid sequence: CASRTQGGIEKLFF.

J is TRBJ2-1 and V is TRBV7-8, with TRBD2 matching over 8 bases. Germline CDR1 SGHVS, CDR2 FQNEAQ. Trimming cost V 0 bases and J 9 bases; bases outside gene matches: 4. The CDR3 spans 14 residues. CDR3 coding DNA: TGTGCCAGCAGCTTAGCCCGCAGCGGGGGTGAGCAGTTCTTC. Its translation: CASSLARSGGEQFF.

The rearrangement joins TRBV30 to TRBJ2-5; D ambiguous. There are 12 residues in the CDR3. The germline V gene has CDR1 GTSNPN and CDR2 SVGIG (reference sequence). Trimming pared 4 bases from V and 4 bases from J, leaving 10 bases between. The CDR3 loop is CAWIRAGETQYF. CDR3 DNA sequence: TGTGCCTGGATTCGGGCTGGAGAGACCCAGTACTTC.